This T cell receptor beta chain comes out of a study of PD-1 blockade in mismatch repair-deficient tumors (dated by TCRdb to the late 2010s). Turning to the overall study: Between late 2013 and 2016, the trial enrolled over 80 consecutive patients with 11 to 12 mismatch repair-deficient cancer types, every one of whom had been previously treated and was progressing. Tumor-associated T cell clones were tracked in the peripheral blood of patients responding to PD-1 blockade by deep sequencing of TCR CDR3 regions.

As concerns this clone: No antigen is known for it. No base quality information exists; no much larger clone differs at one position.

CDR1 SGHTA and CDR2 FQGNSA were looked up in the germline V gene. V is shortened by 3 bases, J by 0 bases, and the region joining them spans 5 bases. Taken from cysteine to phenylalanine, the CDR3 has 13 residues. Kept here is only the CDR3 DNA, which spans 39 bases and is read in frame from base 1. Receptors were amplified or captured by the immunoSEQ multiplex PCR assay. TCRdb carries this immuneACCESS record with in-frame sequences only. Its versions omit some clonotypes, under half of them owing to an unresolved V gene in the studies checked, with the rest unexplained. The sample table lists 100,000 to 150,000 clones, around 86% of them with a count of one. Roughly 14% of the sample lies in the top ten. Mismatch repair deficiency was established in every enrolled patient by polymerase chain reaction or immunohistochemistry. TCR sequencing was performed for a few patients who responded to pembrolizumab therapy. Pembrolizumab PD-1 blockade was prospectively tested in advanced mismatch repair-deficient cancers, regardless of tissue of origin, in the phase II trial. Peripheral blood T cell samples were gathered serially, both before PD-1 blockade started and at multiple time points afterward. Blood sampling times were reported as weeks after the first pembrolizumab dose.

On the study overall, not on this receptor specifically: After pembrolizumab, tumor-resident clones, which were often undetectable in blood before treatment, expanded rapidly and then contracted, generally ahead of radiologic responses.

The specimen was peripheral blood, collected 44 weeks after starting pembrolizumab. The rearrangement combines TRBV7-2 with TRBJ2-5, with an unclear D gene assignment. This receptor was identified in an adult with mismatch repair-deficient cancer. The bases are TGTGCCAGCAGCTTCCCCAACCAAGAGACCCAGTACTTC. It codes for CASSFPNQETQYF.